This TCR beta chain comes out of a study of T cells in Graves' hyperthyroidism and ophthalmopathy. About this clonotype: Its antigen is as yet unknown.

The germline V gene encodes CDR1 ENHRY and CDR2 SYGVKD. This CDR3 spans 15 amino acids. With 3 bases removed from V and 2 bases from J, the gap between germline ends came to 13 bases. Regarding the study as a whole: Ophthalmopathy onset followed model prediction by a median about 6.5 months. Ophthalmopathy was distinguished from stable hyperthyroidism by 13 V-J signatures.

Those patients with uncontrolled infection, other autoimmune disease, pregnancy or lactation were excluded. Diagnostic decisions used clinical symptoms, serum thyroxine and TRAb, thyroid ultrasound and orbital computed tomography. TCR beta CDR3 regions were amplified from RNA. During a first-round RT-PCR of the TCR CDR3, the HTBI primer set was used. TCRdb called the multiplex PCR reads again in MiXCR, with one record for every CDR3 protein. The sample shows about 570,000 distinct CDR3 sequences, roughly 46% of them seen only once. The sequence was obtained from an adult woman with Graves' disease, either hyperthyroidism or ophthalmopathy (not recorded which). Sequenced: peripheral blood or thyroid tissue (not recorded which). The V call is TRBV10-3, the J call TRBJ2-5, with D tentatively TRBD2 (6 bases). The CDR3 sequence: CAISDPGTEQETQYF. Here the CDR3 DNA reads TGTGCCATCAGTGACCCCGGGACTGAACAAGAGACCCAGTACTTC.